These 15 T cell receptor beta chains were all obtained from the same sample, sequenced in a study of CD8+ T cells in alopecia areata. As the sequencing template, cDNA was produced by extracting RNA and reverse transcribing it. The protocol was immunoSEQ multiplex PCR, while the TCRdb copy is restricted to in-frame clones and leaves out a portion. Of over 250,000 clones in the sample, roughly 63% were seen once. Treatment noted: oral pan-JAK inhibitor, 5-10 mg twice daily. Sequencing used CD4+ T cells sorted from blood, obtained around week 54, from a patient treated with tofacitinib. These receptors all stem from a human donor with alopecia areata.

CDR3 sequence reads: CASRARGWYQETQYF. CDR3 in DNA: TGTGCCAGCAGAGCCAGGGGCTGGTACCAAGAGACCCAGTACTTC. The V call is TRBV27, the J call TRBJ2-5; weak D call: TRBD1 (6 bases). The CDR3 consists of 15 residues. V was pared by 6 bases and J by 0 bases, with 14 bases between. CDR1 MNHEY and CDR2 SMNVEV come from the germline V gene (reference sequence).

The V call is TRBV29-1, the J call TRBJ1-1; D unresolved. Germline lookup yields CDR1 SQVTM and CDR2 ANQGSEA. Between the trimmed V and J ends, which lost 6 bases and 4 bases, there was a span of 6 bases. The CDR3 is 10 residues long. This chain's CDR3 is CSVQVTEAFF. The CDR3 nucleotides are TGCAGCGTGCAGGTCACTGAAGCTTTCTTT. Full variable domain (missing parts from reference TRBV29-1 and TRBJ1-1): SAVISQKPSRDICQRGTSLTIQCQVDSQVTMMFWYRQQPGQSLTLIATANQGSEATYESGFVIDKFPISRPNLTFSTLTVSNMSPEDSSIYLCSVQVTEAFFGQGTRLTVV.

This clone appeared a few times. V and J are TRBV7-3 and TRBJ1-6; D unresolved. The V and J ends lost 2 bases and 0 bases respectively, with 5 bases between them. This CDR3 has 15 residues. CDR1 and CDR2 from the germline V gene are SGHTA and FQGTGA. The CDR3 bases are TGTGCCAGCAGCTTATGGGGCTCCTATAATTCACCCCTCCACTTT. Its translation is CASSLWGSYNSPLHF.

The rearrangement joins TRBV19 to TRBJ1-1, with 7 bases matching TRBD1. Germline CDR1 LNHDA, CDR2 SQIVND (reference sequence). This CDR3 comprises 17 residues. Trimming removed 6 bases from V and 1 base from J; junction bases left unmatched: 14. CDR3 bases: TGTGCCAGTAGCCAACTCATACCGGGACAGAGGAACACTGAAGCTTTCTTT. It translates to CASSQLIPGQRNTEAFF.

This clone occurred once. CDR3 in DNA: TGCAGCGTGGGCCAGGGCAGTGGAAACACCATATATTTT. It yields the protein CSVGQGSGNTIYF. This chain connects TRBV29-1 to TRBJ1-3; tentatively, D is TRBD1 (5 bases). Trimming removed 6 bases from V and 3 bases from J, with 12 bases in between. Germline V gene lookup returns CDR1 SQVTM and CDR2 ANQGSEA. CDR3 length: 13 residues.

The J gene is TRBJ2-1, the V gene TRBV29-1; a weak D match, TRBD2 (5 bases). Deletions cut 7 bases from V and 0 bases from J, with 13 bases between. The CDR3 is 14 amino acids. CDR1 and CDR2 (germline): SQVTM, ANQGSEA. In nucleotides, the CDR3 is TGCAGCGGGAGGCCAGCTACCTCCTACAATGAGCAGTTCTTC. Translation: CSGRPATSYNEQFF.

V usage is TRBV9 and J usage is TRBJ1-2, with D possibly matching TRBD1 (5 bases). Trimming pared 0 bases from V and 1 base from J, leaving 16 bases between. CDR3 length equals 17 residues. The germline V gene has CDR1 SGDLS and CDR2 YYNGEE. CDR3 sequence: CASSVAITRQGNYGYTF. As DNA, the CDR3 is TGTGCCAGCAGCGTAGCTATCACCCGCCAGGGTAACTATGGCTACACCTTC. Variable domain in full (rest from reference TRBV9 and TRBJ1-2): DSGVTQTPKHLITATGQRVTLRCSPRSGDLSVYWYQQSLDQGLQFLIQYYNGEERAKGNILERFSAQQFPDLHSELNLSSLELGDSALYFCASSVAITRQGNYGYTFGSGTRLTVV.

The CDR3 protein is CSVYSGVDTQYF. The DNA of the CDR3 is TGCAGCGTGTACTCAGGGGTAGATACGCAGTATTTT. V and J are TRBV29-1 and TRBJ2-3; weak D call: TRBD1 (6 bases). The ends were cut back, 6 bases at V and 5 bases at J, with 12 bases in the middle. The CDR3 is 12 amino acids. Germline values: CDR1 SQVTM, CDR2 ANQGSEA.

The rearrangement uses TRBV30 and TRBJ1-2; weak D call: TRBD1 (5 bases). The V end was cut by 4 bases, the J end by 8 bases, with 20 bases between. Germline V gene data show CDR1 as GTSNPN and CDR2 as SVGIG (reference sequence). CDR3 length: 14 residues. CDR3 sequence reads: CAWTKIGTAQGYTF. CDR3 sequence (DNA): TGTGCCTGGACCAAGATCGGGACTGCACAGGGCTACACCTTC. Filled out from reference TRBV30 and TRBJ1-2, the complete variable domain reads SQTIHQWPATLVQPVGSPLSLECTVEGTSNPNLYWYRQAAGRGLQLLFYSVGIGQISSEVPQNLSASRPQDRQFILSSKKLLLSDSGFYLCAWTKIGTAQGYTFGSGTRLTVV.

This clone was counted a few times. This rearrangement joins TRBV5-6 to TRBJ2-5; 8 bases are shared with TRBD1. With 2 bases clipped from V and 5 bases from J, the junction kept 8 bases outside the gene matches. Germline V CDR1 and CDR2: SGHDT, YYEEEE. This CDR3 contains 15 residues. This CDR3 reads CASSLVDRARETQYF. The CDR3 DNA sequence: TGTGCCAGCAGCTTAGTGGACAGGGCCAGGGAGACCCAGTACTTC.

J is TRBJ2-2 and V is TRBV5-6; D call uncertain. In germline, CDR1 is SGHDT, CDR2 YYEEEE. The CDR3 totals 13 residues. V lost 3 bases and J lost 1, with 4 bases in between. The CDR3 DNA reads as TGTGCCAGCAGCTCACTGAACACCGGGGAGCTGTTTTTT. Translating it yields CASSSLNTGELFF. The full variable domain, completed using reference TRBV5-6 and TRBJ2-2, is DAGVTQSPTHLIKTRGQQVTLRCSPKSGHDTVSWYQQALGQGPQFIFQYYEEEERQRGNFPDRFSGHQFPNYSSELNVNALLLGDSALYLCASSSLNTGELFFGEGSRLTVL.

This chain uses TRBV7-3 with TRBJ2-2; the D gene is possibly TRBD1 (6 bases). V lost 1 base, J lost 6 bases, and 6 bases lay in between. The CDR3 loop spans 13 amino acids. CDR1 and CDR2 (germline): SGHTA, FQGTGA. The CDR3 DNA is TGTGCCAGCAGCTTAAACAGGGCCGGGGAGCTGTTTTTT. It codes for CASSLNRAGELFF. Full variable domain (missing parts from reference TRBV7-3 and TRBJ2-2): GAGVSQTPSNKVTEKGKYVELRCDPISGHTALYWYRQSLGQGPEFLIYFQGTGAADDSGLPNDRFFAVRPEGSVSTLKIQRTERGDSAVYLCASSLNRAGELFFGEGSRLTVL.

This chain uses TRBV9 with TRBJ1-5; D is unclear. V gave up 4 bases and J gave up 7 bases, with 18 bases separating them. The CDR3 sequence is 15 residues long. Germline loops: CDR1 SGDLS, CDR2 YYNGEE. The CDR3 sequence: CASSQRAGPDQPQHF. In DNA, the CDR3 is TGTGCCAGCAGCCAACGGGCGGGTCCGGACCAGCCCCAGCATTTT.

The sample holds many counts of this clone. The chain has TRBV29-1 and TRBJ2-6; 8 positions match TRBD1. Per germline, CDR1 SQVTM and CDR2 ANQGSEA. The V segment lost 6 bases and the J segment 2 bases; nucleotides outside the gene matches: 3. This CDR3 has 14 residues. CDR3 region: CSVPGGAGANVLTF. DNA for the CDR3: TGCAGCGTCCCAGGGGGCGCTGGGGCCAACGTCCTGACTTTC. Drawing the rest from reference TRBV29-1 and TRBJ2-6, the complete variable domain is SAVISQKPSRDICQRGTSLTIQCQVDSQVTMMFWYRQQPGQSLTLIATANQGSEATYESGFVIDKFPISRPNLTFSTLTVSNMSPEDSSIYLCSVPGGAGANVLTFGAGSRLTVL.

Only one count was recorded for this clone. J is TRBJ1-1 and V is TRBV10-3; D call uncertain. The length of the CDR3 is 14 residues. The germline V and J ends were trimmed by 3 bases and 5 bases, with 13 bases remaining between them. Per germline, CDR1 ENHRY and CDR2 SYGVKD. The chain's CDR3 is CAISDFGSRTEAFF. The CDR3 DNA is TGTGCCATCAGTGACTTTGGGAGTAGAACTGAAGCTTTCTTT.